The clone carrying this T cell receptor beta chain appeared once. Antigen: not known. Generated by immunoSEQ multiplex PCR, the TCRdb table keeps only in-frame clones and is missing some. The sample lists about 98,000 clones; about 90% were seen once. CDR3 size: 17 residues. Losses at the gene ends were 7 bases for V and 6 bases for J; bases not matched to a gene: 19. Germline V lookup: CDR1 MDHEN, CDR2 SYDVKM. These data originate in a study of cytomegalovirus exposure and HLA in healthy donors. General study findings and limits: Associated with cytomegalovirus, according to the listing, were some 180 TCR beta chains. Most TCRs appeared rarely, but some public TCRs recurred in many donors.

This receptor was obtained from a man between 18 and 29 years old in good health and CMV-seropositive. This chain links TRBV28 with TRBJ2-7; TRBD2 agrees at 9 bases. The specimen was PBMCs. In nucleotides, the CDR3 is TGTGCCAGCATCCCAGGGACCCGTAGCGGGAGCCTTCGCGAGCAGTACTTC. It translates to CASIPGTRSGSLREQYF.